The present entry profiles one TCR beta chain with its context. What it binds is not known. These data originate in a study of vaccination and CD4 T cells after COVID-19. The overall study: Median time from COVID diagnosis to post-COVID sampling was 101 days (35 to 161).

Sequenced with the Oncomine TCR Beta short-read assay was DNA taken from cultured CD4+ T cells. TCRdb redid the calling of the PCR reads with MiXCR, one entry per CDR3 protein. The data show more than 7,000 distinct CDR3 sequences, with around 64% seen just once and around 30% held by the top ten. Stated treatment: roughly 10-day PBMC culture with coronavirus spike peptide pools or control peptides (ViraFEST assay). Isolation of CD4+ T cells by negative selection took place after more than 9 days of culture. Germline values: CDR1 DFQATT, CDR2 SNEGSKA (reference sequence). CDR3 size: 15 residues. With 5 bases clipped from V and 7 bases from J, the junction kept 11 bases outside the gene matches.

The V gene is TRBV20-1, the J gene TRBJ1-5; 10 bases match TRBD1. The TCR sequence derives from a human donor who had recovered from COVID-19. Sequencing was carried out using CD4+ T cells from blood, cultured in vitro. CDR3 DNA: TGCAGTGCTGGGGACGGGACAGGGGTAAGCCAGCCCCAGCATTTT. It encodes CSAGDGTGVSQPQHF.